The 8 T cell receptor beta chains listed next were all sequenced from one sample in a study of T cells after yellow fever vaccination. Using its own MiXCR run on the 5' RACE reads, TCRdb lists one record per CDR3 protein. The table shows a few hundred thousand distinct CDR3 sequences, with roughly 20% occurring only once. The starting material was PBMCs, obtained before the yellow fever booster vaccination. The origin of the receptors is a man between 18 and 29 years old who received the YFV17D yellow fever vaccine.

This clonotype was counted a few times. The rearrangement links TRBV20-1 to TRBJ2-5; D is perhaps TRBD1 (5 bases). The CDR3 is made up of 13 amino acids. Trimming left V 3 bases short and J 1 base short, with 9 bases between. Germline V CDR1 and CDR2: DFQATT, SNEGSKA (reference sequence). CDR3: CSASRTPQETQYF. For the CDR3, the DNA is TGCAGTGCTAGTCGGACACCCCAAGAGACCCAGTACTTC.

The table lists this clonotype with a few counts. The rearrangement joins TRBV7-2 to TRBJ2-5; 10 bases match TRBD2. There are 14 residues in the CDR3. The germline CDR1 and CDR2 sequences are SGHTA and FQGNSA. The V and J ends lost 5 bases and 4 bases, in that order; junction bases with no gene match: 4. The CDR3 spells CASSPAGGGETQYF. CDR3 in DNA: TGTGCCAGCAGCCCAGCGGGGGGGGGAGAGACCCAGTACTTC.

The gene calls are TRBV6-2 or TRBV6-3 and TRBJ1-5, with D tentatively TRBD1 (5 bases). CDR1 is MNHEY, CDR2 SVGEGT, per germline. The CDR3 loop spans 13 amino acids. V lost 6 bases and J 4 bases, leaving 10 bases between the germline ends. The CDR3 bases are TGTGCCAGCAGCCAGGGCCAGAATCAGCCCCAGCATTTT. Translated, it gives CASSQGQNQPQHF.

This sequence joins TRBV2 and TRBJ2-2, with 8 positions matching TRBD1. Looked up from germline, CDR1 is SNHLY and CDR2 is FYNNEI. The ends lost 8 bases at V and 5 bases at J; junction bases unmatched: 10. CDR3 length: 15 residues. The CDR3: CASQSGTGLTGELFF. The CDR3 bases are TGTGCCAGCCAATCCGGGACAGGCTTAACCGGGGAGCTGTTTTTT.

V and J are TRBV21-1 and TRBJ2-3; the D call in the table, TRBD1, was not verified against the DNA. TRBV21-1 is termed a pseudogene. This CDR3 has 17 residues. In DNA form, the CDR3 reads TGTGCCAGCAGCAAAGAGGGACAGGGCCGAGGCACAGATACGCAGTATTTT. Its protein is CASSKEGQGRGTDTQYF.

The chain links TRBV7-2 to TRBJ1-1, with D uncertain. The germline V gene encodes CDR1 SGHTA and CDR2 FQGNSA. Deletions cut 3 bases from V and 0 bases from J, with 8 bases between. The CDR3 is 14 amino acids. CDR3 DNA: TGTGCCAGCAGCTTTGGGCGGATGAACACTGAAGCTTTCTTT. Its protein product is CASSFGRMNTEAFF.

CDR3: CAISESLAGNQETQYF. The CDR3 nucleotides read TGTGCCATCAGTGAGTCACTAGCGGGTAACCAAGAGACCCAGTACTTC. This chain uses TRBV10-3 with TRBJ2-5, with 9 bases identical to TRBD2. The V gene end was trimmed by 0 bases and the J gene end by 0 bases; junction bases not matched to a gene: 2. The CDR3 contains 16 residues. Germline CDR1 and CDR2: ENHRY and SYGVKD.

The chain recombines TRBV5-1 with TRBJ2-5; D not certain. V lost 1 base and J 5 bases, leaving 12 bases between the germline ends. CDR1 is SGHRS, CDR2 YFSETQ, per germline. The CDR3 consists of 14 residues. The CDR3 nucleotides read TGCGCCAGCAGCTTGTTATCCGACACCGAGACCCAGTACTTC. This encodes CASSLLSDTETQYF. Using reference TRBV5-1 and TRBJ2-5 for the parts outside the CDR3, the full variable domain is KAGVTQTPRYLIKTRGQQVTLSCSPISGHRSVSWYQQTPGQGLQFLFEYFSETQRNKGNFPGRFSGRQFSNSRSEMNVSTLELGDSALYLCASSLLSDTETQYFGPGTRLLVL.